The 29 T cell receptor beta chains presented below share a single source sample, sequenced in a study of blood T cell repertoires in COVID-19. Assay: immunoSEQ multiplex PCR; the TCRdb copy retains only in-frame clones and omits some. This repertoire shows approximately 240,000 clones, under 90% found once; its top ten account for 15% to 20%. Source material: peripheral blood. These receptor sequences come from a woman of 80 years or more with active or convalescent COVID-19.

The genes are TRBV11-2 and TRBJ2-7; 8 bases map to TRBD2. The J segment lost 0 bases and the V segment lost 3 bases, leaving 7 bases of the junction unmatched. Germline lookup yields CDR1 SGHAT and CDR2 FQNNGV. The CDR3 loop spans 16 amino acids. As DNA, the CDR3 is TGTGCCAGCAGCTTCAGAGCGGGGGCAAGCTCCTACGAGCAGTACTTC. As protein: CASSFRAGASSYEQYF.

The chain recombines TRBV28 with TRBJ2-7; D is possibly TRBD1 (6 bases). The germline CDR1 and CDR2 sequences are MDHEN and SYDVKM. V was trimmed by 2 bases and J by 5 bases, leaving 13 bases between them. The CDR3 sequence is 14 residues long. The CDR3 bases are TGTGCCAGCAGTTTAACAGGGCGTAGGGACGAGCAGTACTTC. It is translated as CASSLTGRRDEQYF.

This chain links TRBV19 with TRBJ2-2; 11 nucleotides match TRBD2. The CDR3 spans 14 residues. Germline V gives CDR1 LNHDA, CDR2 SQIVND (reference sequence). Germline trimming cut 8 bases from V and 6 bases from J; bases unmatched to any gene: 5. Written as DNA, the CDR3 is TGTGCCAGTCGACTAGCGGGATTTTCCGGGGAGCTGTTTTTT. The encoded protein is CASRLAGFSGELFF.

CDR3: CASSPFGTGLETQYF. CDR3 coding DNA: TGTGCCAGCTCACCGTTTGGGACAGGGTTAGAGACCCAGTACTTC. V gene TRBV18 combines with J gene TRBJ2-5, with 9 bases aligning to TRBD1. The V segment lost 3 bases and the J segment 4 bases; nucleotides outside the gene matches: 6. Per germline, CDR1 KGHSH and CDR2 LQKENI. CDR3 size: 15 residues.

The chain couples TRBV23-1 to TRBJ2-5; possibly TRBD1 for D (5 bases). TRBV23-1 is designated an ORF whose function remains uncertain. Trimming removed 0 bases at V and 5 bases at J, with 13 bases between. The CDR3 is 15 residues long. The CDR3 region is CASSQSLQGWETQYF. The CDR3 DNA is TGCGCCAGCAGTCAATCACTCCAGGGCTGGGAGACCCAGTACTTC.

This clone was seen once. This rearrangement joins TRBV3-1 (or the pseudogene TRBV3-2) to TRBJ1-2, with D possibly TRBD1 on 5 matching bases. The CDR3 has 13 residues. Germline-derived CDR1 and CDR2 are LGHDT and YNNKEL (reference sequence). Trimming took 0 bases from V and 14 from J, leaving 16 bases between them. The CDR3 protein is CASSQDFNRQRTF. In DNA, the CDR3 is TGTGCCAGCAGCCAAGATTTTAACAGGCAAAGGACCTTC.

V gene TRBV27 combines with J gene TRBJ1-2, with D perhaps TRBD1 (6 bases). The V and J ends lost 10 bases and 2 bases respectively, with 11 bases between them. There are 12 residues in the CDR3. Germline V gives CDR1 MNHEY, CDR2 SMNVEV (reference sequence). In DNA form, the CDR3 reads TGTGCCACCCTGGACAGAAACTATGGCTACACCTTC. The encoded protein is CATLDRNYGYTF.

This chain joins TRBV7-2 and TRBJ1-2; D ambiguous. V was pared by 4 bases and J by 7 bases, with 16 bases between. Germline-derived CDR1 and CDR2 are SGHTA and FQGNSA. The CDR3 is made up of 14 amino acids. The CDR3 DNA reads as TGTGCCAGCAGCTCCCCCCCCCTTCGGGGTGGCTACACCTTC. Translating gives CASSSPPLRGGYTF.

The chain links TRBV7-7 to TRBJ1-5; possibly TRBD1 for D (6 bases). V was shortened by 4 bases and J by 3 bases, with 13 bases between the two germline ends. The CDR3 is 15 amino acids. Looked up from germline, CDR1 is SSHAT and CDR2 is FNYEAQ (reference sequence). Here the CDR3 reads CASSYAQGNNQPQHF. The CDR3 region has the DNA TGTGCCAGCAGCTACGCACAGGGAAACAATCAGCCCCAGCATTTT.

V and J are TRBV5-6 and TRBJ1-3; D uncertain. Germline V gives CDR1 SGHDT, CDR2 YYEEEE. The CDR3 has 15 amino acids. V lost 1 base and J lost 0, with 8 bases in between. CDR3 DNA sequence: TGTGCCAGCAGCTTGCGTTCAGTCTCTGGAAACACCATATATTTT. It translates to CASSLRSVSGNTIYF.

This chain uses TRBV3-1 (or the pseudogene TRBV3-2) with TRBJ2-3; D gene ambiguous. Trimming took 4 bases from V and 4 from J, leaving 12 bases between them. The CDR3 extends over 14 amino acids. The germline CDR1 and CDR2 sequences are LGHDT and YNNKEL (reference sequence). The CDR3 bases are TGTGCCAGCAGCCCCCCAGGTTTCCCAGATACGCAGTATTTT. Translation gives CASSPPGFPDTQYF.

The gene calls are TRBV9 and TRBJ2-7; 11 nucleotides align to TRBD1. The CDR3 is 16 amino acids. After removal of 6 bases from V and 0 bases from J, the junction contained 8 bases not matched to a gene. Germline loops: CDR1 SGDLS, CDR2 YYNGEE. This chain's CDR3 is CASTKTGTGGSYEQYF. CDR3 nucleotides: TGTGCCAGCACAAAGACTGGGACAGGGGGCTCCTACGAGCAGTACTTC.

The chain uses TRBV18 and TRBJ1-2, with TRBD1 as a possible D gene (5 bases). CDR3 size: 15 residues. Germline CDR1 KGHSH, CDR2 LQKENI. V was pared by 3 bases and J by 7 bases, with 18 bases between. DNA for the CDR3: TGTGCCAGCTCACCTCAGGGTCGAGATGTATCTGGCTACACCTTC. This translates into CASSPQGRDVSGYTF.

The CDR3 DNA sequence: TGTGCCAGCAGCCCTACGTCCAGGGGTTTATATTTT. Translated, it gives CASSPTSRGLYF. This chain connects TRBV7-8 to TRBJ1-3, with TRBD1 as a possible D gene (6 bases). The CDR3 has 12 residues. The V end was cut by 5 bases, the J end by 14 bases, with 16 bases between. Germline CDR1 is SGHVS and CDR2 is FQNEAQ.

This chain joins TRBV11-3 and TRBJ2-7; 11 bases fit TRBD2. Germline V gives CDR1 SGHNT, CDR2 YENEEA. The trim removed 2 bases at V and 5 bases at J, leaving 8 bases unmatched. The CDR3 is made up of 16 amino acids. The CDR3 region has the DNA TGTGCCAGCAGCTTACTAGCGGGGGGCTTAATCAACGAGCAGTACTTC. Its translation is CASSLLAGGLINEQYF.

V and J are TRBV6-2 or TRBV6-3 and TRBJ2-2, with TRBD2 identical over 8 bases. CDR1 is MNHEY and CDR2 is SVGEGT in the germline V gene. The V segment lost 4 bases and the J segment 1 base; nucleotides outside the gene matches: 5. The CDR3 has 16 residues. This chain's CDR3 is CASSSTGLGNTGELFF. The CDR3 DNA sequence: TGTGCCAGCAGTTCGACGGGACTAGGGAACACCGGGGAGCTGTTTTTT.

The chain recombines TRBV11-3 with TRBJ2-7; D remains unclear. Germline values: CDR1 SGHNT, CDR2 YENEEA. V lost 3 bases and J 4 bases, leaving 10 bases between the germline ends. This CDR3 contains 13 residues. The CDR3 reads CASSFLWAYEQYF. CDR3 DNA: TGTGCCAGCAGCTTCCTTTGGGCGTACGAGCAGTACTTC.

This rearrangement joins TRBV28 to TRBJ1-6; tentatively, D is TRBD1 (6 bases). V gave up 2 bases and J gave up 7 bases, with 18 bases separating them. This CDR3 has 17 amino acids. The V gene's germline CDR1 is MDHEN and CDR2 SYDVKM. The CDR3 reads CASSLGSRGVGNSPLHF. The CDR3 nucleotides read TGTGCCAGCAGTTTAGGGTCCAGGGGAGTAGGGAATTCACCCCTCCACTTT. The full variable domain, with the rest looked up from reference TRBV28 and TRBJ1-6, is DVKVTQSSRYLVKRTGEKVFLECVQDMDHENMFWYRQDPGLGLRLIYFSYDVKMKEKGDIPEGYSVSREKKERFSLILESASTNQTSMYLCASSLGSRGVGNSPLHFGNGTRLTVT.

The V gene is TRBV7-9, the J gene TRBJ1-5, with no clear D. CDR3 size: 12 residues. V dropped 8 bases and J dropped 3 bases, with 8 bases sitting between them. Germline V CDR1 and CDR2: SEHNR, FQNEAQ (reference sequence). CDR3 nucleotides: TGTGCCAGCTCGCGGGACAATCAGCCCCAGCATTTT. Protein: CASSRDNQPQHF.

The genes are TRBV10-3 and TRBJ2-3; TRBD2 matches 16 bases. The length of the CDR3 is 17 residues. Per the germline V gene, CDR1 is ENHRY and CDR2 is SYGVKD. V dropped 6 bases and J dropped 4; count of bases not matched to a gene: 7. The CDR3 bases are TGTGCCATCAGCGCCGGGACTAGCGGGGGGGGTGCAGATACGCAGTATTTT. Protein sequence: CAISAGTSGGGADTQYF.

The rearrangement joins TRBV7-2 to TRBJ1-2; D unclear. Trimming took 5 bases from V and 4 from J, leaving 8 bases between them. Germline V gene data show CDR1 as SGHTA and CDR2 as FQGNSA. The CDR3 sequence is 12 residues long. CDR3 sequence reads: CASSRPSYGYTF. CDR3 DNA sequence: TGTGCCAGCAGCCGCCCCAGCTATGGCTACACCTTC.

In this sample, this clone turned up once. In DNA form, the CDR3 reads TGTGCCAGCAGTTACAGGGGGACCACTGAAGCTTTCTTT. Protein sequence: CASSYRGTTEAFF. V is TRBV6-2 or TRBV6-3 and J is TRBJ1-1, with D possibly matching TRBD1 (6 bases). Per the germline V gene, CDR1 is MNHEY and CDR2 is SVGEGT. The CDR3 consists of 13 residues. The germline V and J ends were trimmed by 2 bases and 4 bases, with 8 bases remaining between them.

This sequence joins TRBV2 and TRBJ2-3, with TRBD2 identical over 8 bases. The V and J ends lost 3 bases and 4 bases, in that order; junction bases with no gene match: 12. The length of the CDR3 is 17 residues. The germline CDR1 and CDR2 sequences are SNHLY and FYNNEI. CDR3 DNA: TGTGCCAGCAGTGATATCCCGGGAGGGCCTCGGGCAGATACGCAGTATTTT. Its protein product is CASSDIPGGPRADTQYF.

This chain links TRBV3-1 (or the pseudogene TRBV3-2) with TRBJ2-1, with a weak D call TRBD1 (5 bases). The length of the CDR3 is 18 residues. CDR1 and CDR2 from the germline V gene are LGHDT and YNNKEL (reference sequence). V gave up 0 bases and J gave up 3 bases, with 18 bases separating them. Here the CDR3 DNA reads TGTGCCAGCAGCCAAGACTTCGGCCGTTGGGGCTTCTACAATGAGCAGTTCTTC. Protein: CASSQDFGRWGFYNEQFF.

For this clone: Distinct nucleotide sequences in the sample also encode this CDR3. This chain joins TRBV5-1 and TRBJ2-3, with 9 bases fitting TRBD2. Looked up from germline, CDR1 is SGHRS and CDR2 is YFSETQ. The CDR3 has 15 residues. The V gene end was trimmed by 0 bases and the J gene end by 4 bases; junction bases not matched to a gene: 3. The chain's CDR3 is CASSLGRGGADTQYF. The CDR3 nucleotides are TGCGCCAGCAGCTTGGGGCGGGGGGGCGCAGATACGCAGTATTTT.

The chain joins TRBV24-1 to TRBJ2-7; D perhaps matches TRBD1 (5 bases). The CDR3 is 14 amino acids. Germline V gives CDR1 KGHDR, CDR2 SFDVKD. Trimming removed 2 bases at V and 8 bases at J, with 15 bases between. The DNA for the CDR3 is TGTGCCACCAGTGATTCCGGTCGTGGGGCTAAGCAGTACTTC. It encodes CATSDSGRGAKQYF.

The V gene is TRBV11-3, the J gene TRBJ2-3; 8 nucleotides line up with TRBD2. Germline values: CDR1 SGHNT, CDR2 YENEEA. J was trimmed by 9 bases and V by 5 bases; bases with no gene match: 7. The CDR3 extends over 13 amino acids. The CDR3: CASSPGLAGTQYF. The CDR3 DNA sequence: TGTGCCAGCAGCCCTGGACTAGCCGGCACGCAGTATTTT.

The chain uses TRBV6-5 and TRBJ2-2, with D uncertain. Germline V gene lookup returns CDR1 MNHEY and CDR2 SVGAGI. Trimming left V 10 bases short and J 6 bases short, with 18 bases between. This CDR3 is 14 amino acids long. The CDR3 protein is CANTIRTTAGELFF. The CDR3, as DNA: TGTGCCAACACGATCCGAACAACCGCCGGGGAGCTGTTTTTT.

This sequence joins TRBV5-1 and TRBJ2-1; 11 bases agree with TRBD2. With V trimmed by 0 bases and J by 7 bases, 3 bases remained unmatched. The V gene's germline CDR1 is SGHRS and CDR2 YFSETQ. The CDR3 covers 15 residues. The CDR3 protein is CASSLELAGVNEQFF. The CDR3 DNA follows: TGCGCCAGCAGCTTGGAACTAGCGGGAGTGAATGAGCAGTTCTTC.